This entry lists 18 T cell receptor beta chains sequenced from one sample in a study of graft-versus-host responses after intestinal transplantation (dated by TCRdb to 2020 to 2023). These TCRs' antigens remain unknown. This sample's time point label indicates: cells obtained before transplantation from donor or recipient. Library preparation employed the immunoSEQ multiplex PCR assay. The source is immuneACCESS, and TCRdb retained only in-frame sequences with V and J called. Part of the clones is not carried over; for the studies checked, unresolved V genes explain less than half of this, and the remainder is unexplained. The sample contains 100,000 to 120,000 clones, around 95% of them found a single time. The ten largest clones take up about 0.51% of the sample. The sequenced sample was unstimulated CD8+ T cells sorted from spleen or lymph node cells, obtained before intestinal transplant. The receptors derive from a human donor who received an intestinal transplant.

Details on this clone: The junction differs from germline at one of its ends, possibly a read error. V usage is TRBV7-2 and J usage is TRBJ2-1; D might be TRBD2 (5 bases). The CDR3 consists of 18 residues. CDR1 and CDR2 from the germline V gene are SGHTA and FQGNSA. CDR3 sequence: CASSIWSWADFSYNGQFF. CDR3 nucleotide sequence: TGTGCCAGCAGCATCTGGTCTTGGGCGGACTTTTCCTACAATGGGCAGTTCTTC.

The chain recombines TRBV19 with TRBJ2-7; D uncertain. The CDR3 loop spans 13 amino acids. V lost 5 bases, J lost 5 bases, and 13 bases lay in between. CDR1 LNHDA and CDR2 SQIVND come from the germline V gene (reference sequence). The CDR3 coding sequence is TGTGCCAGTAGTCCGGAGTTCGTGGACGAGCAGTACTTC. Protein: CASSPEFVDEQYF.

The V call is TRBV9, the J call TRBJ2-1; 7 bases map to TRBD2. Germline V gene lookup returns CDR1 SGDLS and CDR2 YYNGEE. CDR3 length: 13 residues. V shed 0 bases and J 11 bases; nucleotides not matched to a gene: 5. The CDR3 is CASSVGTRLQQFF. The DNA of the CDR3 is TGTGCCAGCAGCGTAGGGACTAGACTCCAGCAGTTCTTC.

With regard to this clone: The DNA is left out, because the CDR3 cannot be placed on it with certainty; the CDR3 is given as TCRdb lists it. The genes are TRBV9 and TRBJ1-2; the table's D call of TRBD1 was not tested on the DNA. 13 amino acids form the CDR3, both terminal residues included. Germline-derived CDR1 and CDR2 are SGDLS and YYNGEE. This CDR3 reads CASSVGRGASITF.

This clone was picked up one time. This rearrangement joins TRBV5-4 to TRBJ2-7; perhaps D is TRBD1 or TRBD2 (5 bases each). Per the germline V gene, CDR1 is SGHNT and CDR2 is YYREEE (reference sequence). Trimming took off 4 bases at V and 1 base at J, with 12 bases between the two ends. CDR3 length: 14 amino acids. CDR3 in DNA: TGTGCCAGCAGCGCCGGGACCCAGTCCTACGAGCAGTACTTC. It is translated as CASSAGTQSYEQYF.

The V and J genes are TRBV14 and TRBJ1-1; D gene ambiguous. Germline values: CDR1 SGHDN, CDR2 FVKESK. The length of the CDR3 is 13 residues. V shed 4 bases and J shed 0 bases, with 6 bases lying between them. As DNA, the CDR3 is TGTGCCAGCAGCCCCAGTATGAACACTGAAGCTTTCTTT. Amino acid sequence: CASSPSMNTEAFF. Full variable domain (missing parts from reference TRBV14 and TRBJ1-1): EAGVTQFPSHSVIEKGQTVTLRCDPISGHDNLYWYRRVMGKEIKFLLHFVKESKQDESGMPNNRFLAERTGGTYSTLKVQPAELEDSGVYFCASSPSMNTEAFFGQGTRLTVV.

This chain connects TRBV28 to TRBJ2-7; TRBD1 might be the D (6 bases). The germline CDR1 and CDR2 sequences are MDHEN and SYDVKM. The CDR3 contains 13 residues. V was pared by 7 bases and J by 3 bases, with 13 bases between. CDR3 nucleotide sequence: TGTGCCAGCATGCCGGGACACCTCTACGAGCAGTACTTC. This sequence encodes CASMPGHLYEQYF.

The chain joins TRBV27 to TRBJ1-5; 7 bases line up with TRBD1. The germline CDR1 and CDR2 sequences are MNHEY and SMNVEV (reference sequence). Losses at the gene ends were 5 bases for V and 6 bases for J; bases not matched to a gene: 4. The CDR3 runs to 13 residues. CDR3 amino acids: CASSRQGGQPQHF. Written as DNA, the CDR3 is TGTGCCAGCAGTAGACAGGGAGGTCAGCCCCAGCATTTT.

The chain couples TRBV15 to TRBJ2-1; 12 bases align to TRBD2. V shed 2 bases and J 4 bases; nucleotides not matched to a gene: 3. The CDR3 is 16 residues long. The V gene's germline CDR1 is LNHNV and CDR2 YYDKDF (reference sequence). In nucleotides, the CDR3 is TGTGCCACCAGCAGACCTAGCGGGAGGGCTTACAATGAGCAGTTCTTC. Translated: CATSRPSGRAYNEQFF.

The V gene is TRBV7-8, the J gene TRBJ2-7; 9 positions match TRBD2. Germline loops: CDR1 SGHVS, CDR2 FQNEAQ. The trim removed 1 base at V and 5 bases at J, leaving 3 bases unmatched. CDR3 length: 14 amino acids. The CDR3 loop reads CASSLGAGGNEQYF. The DNA for the CDR3 is TGTGCCAGCAGCTTAGGGGCGGGGGGGAACGAGCAGTACTTC.

This sequence joins TRBV6-1 and TRBJ1-1; no clear D. Trimming shortened V by 2 bases and J by 0 bases, and 7 bases separated the two germline ends. Germline V CDR1 and CDR2: MNHNS, SASEGT. The CDR3 is made up of 14 amino acids. The CDR3 sequence is CASSEQEMNTEAFF. For the CDR3, the DNA is TGTGCCAGCAGTGAACAGGAAATGAACACTGAAGCTTTCTTT.

This clone has only one observation. V and J are TRBV29-1 and TRBJ2-2; 11 bases match TRBD1. The CDR3 runs 16 residues. CDR1 and CDR2 (germline): SQVTM, ANQGSEA. The V segment lost 7 bases and the J segment 2 bases; nucleotides outside the gene matches: 9. The CDR3 nucleotides are TGCAGCGCCTCGAATAGGACAGGGGGCAACACCGGGGAGCTGTTTTTT. Its protein is CSASNRTGGNTGELFF.

This clone was seen once. The CDR3 DNA is TGTGCCTGGGGCGAGGTGACAGTCACCGGGGAGCTGTTTTTT. Protein product: CAWGEVTVTGELFF. The J gene is TRBJ2-2, the V gene TRBV30; D might be TRBD1 (5 bases). Germline V CDR1 and CDR2: GTSNPN, SVGIG (reference sequence). This CDR3 has 14 amino acids. V was trimmed by 5 bases and J by 4 bases, leaving 14 bases between them.

The J gene is TRBJ2-3, the V gene TRBV9; D is ambiguous. Germline V gene lookup returns CDR1 SGDLS and CDR2 YYNGEE. Trimming pared 0 bases from V and 6 bases from J, leaving 14 bases between. This CDR3 contains 15 residues. The DNA for the CDR3 is TGTGCCAGCAGCGTAGGAAACCAAGTTAGCGATACGCAGTATTTT. Encoded protein: CASSVGNQVSDTQYF.

The rearrangement links TRBV10-2 to TRBJ2-5; D not certain. Germline loops: CDR1 WSHSY, CDR2 SAAADI. Trimming took off 1 base at V and 5 bases at J, with 5 bases between the two ends. The CDR3 has 12 residues. CDR3 region: CASSELGETQYF. The CDR3 DNA follows: TGCGCCAGCAGTGAGTTAGGGGAGACCCAGTACTTC.

The CDR3: CASSLFGGSTDTQYF. The CDR3 nucleotides read TGTGCCAGCAGCTTGTTTGGGGGTAGCACAGATACGCAGTATTTT. The chain couples TRBV7-2 to TRBJ2-3; the D gene could be TRBD1 or TRBD2 (5 bases each). Trimming took off 3 bases at V and 0 bases at J, with 10 bases between the two ends. CDR1 and CDR2 from the germline V gene are SGHTA and FQGNSA. The CDR3 covers 15 residues.

V is TRBV10-1 and J is TRBJ2-1; D possibly matches TRBD1 or TRBD2 (5 bases each). This CDR3 contains 15 residues. Per germline, CDR1 WNHNN and CDR2 SYGVQD (reference sequence). Deletions cut 4 bases from V and 2 bases from J, with 12 bases between. In DNA form, the CDR3 reads TGCGCCAGCAGTGTAGGGGACGGTCCCTACAATGAGCAGTTCTTC. Translating gives CASSVGDGPYNEQFF.

The genes are TRBV30 and TRBJ1-2, with no clear D. V was cut by 4 bases and J by 4 bases, with 7 bases left in between. The CDR3 has 11 amino acids. The germline CDR1 and CDR2 sequences are GTSNPN and SVGIG (reference sequence). CDR3 in DNA: TGTGCCTGGACCCAGCGCTATGGCTACACCTTC. Protein: CAWTQRYGYTF. Full variable domain (outside the CDR3, taken from reference TRBV30 and TRBJ1-2): SQTIHQWPATLVQPVGSPLSLECTVEGTSNPNLYWYRQAAGRGLQLLFYSVGIGQISSEVPQNLSASRPQDRQFILSSKKLLLSDSGFYLCAWTQRYGYTFGSGTRLTVV.